These T cell receptor beta chains were read from a single sample in a study of beta chain features in type 1 diabetes. The assay was immunoSEQ multiplex PCR, and TCRdb's table has in-frame clones only and misses some. The sample includes around 690,000 clones, around 12% of them seen just once. Input material: naive CD4+ T cells from blood. These receptor sequences come from a man aged 25 to 45 with type 1 diabetes. Each CDR3 is given with its conserved first and last residue. D genes are given only for firm matches. Size tells how often a clone was seen (once, few, many) or the class of an expanded clone, and some rows leave it out.

v_gene,j_gene,d_gene,abundance,CDR3nt,CDR3aa
TRBV2,TRBJ1-2,-,few,TGTGCCAGCAGTGGTGACAGACCTTCCCCCTATGGCTACACCTTC,CASSGDRPSPYGYTF
TRBV5-1,TRBJ2-3,TRBD1,few,TGCGCCAGCAGCTTGGCCGGACAGGGTGTACTTACAGATACGCAGTATTTT,CASSLAGQGVLTDTQYF
TRBV5-1,TRBJ1-5,-,-,TGCGCCAGCAGCTTGGGGACAGCAGACAATCAGCCCCAGCATTTT,CASSLGTADNQPQHF
TRBV7-2,TRBJ1-4,-,-,TGTGCCAGCAGCTCGGACCAGACGGGGAAACTGTTTTTT,CASSSDQTGKLFF
TRBV29-1,TRBJ2-5,-,-,TGCAGCGTTACGCAGCGGGTACGAGAGACCCAGTACTTC,CSVTQRVRETQYF
TRBV4-2,TRBJ2-2,-,few,TGTGCCAGCAGCCAAGATCCAGCGTTGGCCGGGGAGCTGTTTTTT,CASSQDPALAGELFF
TRBV5-1,TRBJ2-7,-,-,TGCGCCAGCAGCCTGGGACCGACCTACGAGCAGTACTTC,CASSLGPTYEQYF
TRBV5-6,TRBJ1-1,-,few,TGTGCCAGCAGCTTCACAGGGAACACTGAAGCTTTCTTT,CASSFTGNTEAFF
TRBV6-6,TRBJ2-1,-,few,TGTGCCAGCGGGGATGAGCAGTTCTTC,CASGDEQFF
TRBV28,TRBJ2-2,TRBD2,few,TGTGCCAGCAGCCGCGGGGGGACCGGGGAGCTGTTTTTT,CASSRGGTGELFF
TRBV4-2,TRBJ2-2,-,few,TGTGCCAGCAGCCAAGATCCCGCGGCTTCAAACACCGGGGAGCTGTTTTTT,CASSQDPAASNTGELFF
TRBV14,TRBJ2-5,-,-,TGTGCCAGCAGCGTCCTGGGGGCTAGCGAGACCCAGTACTTC,CASSVLGASETQYF
TRBV4-3,TRBJ1-2,-,-,TGCGCCAGCAGCCAAGATTCGGGCCAGTCTAACTATGGCTACACCTTC,CASSQDSGQSNYGYTF
TRBV25-1,TRBJ2-7,-,few,TGTGCCAGCAGGGGAACGATCGGGGAGCAGTACTTC,CASRGTIGEQYF
TRBV6-5,TRBJ1-5,TRBD1,-,TGTGCCAGCGGGGACAGGGTCAATCAGCCCCAGCATTTT,CASGDRVNQPQHF
TRBV5-6,TRBJ2-1,-,few,TGTGCCAGCAGCTCTTACCCCCATGAGCAGTTCTTC,CASSSYPHEQFF
TRBV7-9,TRBJ2-1,TRBD1,few,TGTGCCAGCAGCTTAGTAGACAGGGTGAAGAACAATGAGCAGTTCTTC,CASSLVDRVKNNEQFF
TRBV11-3,TRBJ2-3,-,once,TGTGCCAGCAGCTTTGGGGCTGTCACAGATACGCAGTATTTT,CASSFGAVTDTQYF
TRBV5-4,TRBJ2-3,-,few,TGTGCCAGCAGCTTGGCCTTGGAACCAGGGGGCACAGATACGCAGTATTTT,CASSLALEPGGTDTQYF
TRBV7-2,TRBJ2-5,-,few,TGTGCCAGCAGCCCCTGGGGGGCCGAGGAGACCCAGTACTTC,CASSPWGAEETQYF
TRBV19,TRBJ1-1,-,few,TGTGCCAGTAAGTTTCAGGGCCCGAACACTGAAGCTTTCTTT,CASKFQGPNTEAFF
TRBV6-5,TRBJ2-7,-,few,TGTGCCAGCAGATTTCAGGGAACCTACGAGCAGTACTTC,CASRFQGTYEQYF
TRBV9,TRBJ2-1,-,-,TGTGCCAGCAGCGTAGGAGTTCCCCAATACAATGAGCAGTTCTTC,CASSVGVPQYNEQFF